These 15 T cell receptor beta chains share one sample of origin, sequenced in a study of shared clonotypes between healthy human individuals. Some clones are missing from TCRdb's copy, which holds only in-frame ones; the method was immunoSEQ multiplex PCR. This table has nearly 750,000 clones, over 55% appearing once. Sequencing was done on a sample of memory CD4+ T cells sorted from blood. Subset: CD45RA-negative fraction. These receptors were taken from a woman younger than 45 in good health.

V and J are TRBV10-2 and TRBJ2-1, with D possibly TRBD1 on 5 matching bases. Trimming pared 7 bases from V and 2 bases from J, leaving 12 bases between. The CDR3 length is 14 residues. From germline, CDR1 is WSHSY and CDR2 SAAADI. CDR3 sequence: CASTRQLTYNEQFF. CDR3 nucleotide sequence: TGCGCCAGCACAAGACAGCTGACCTACAATGAGCAGTTCTTC.

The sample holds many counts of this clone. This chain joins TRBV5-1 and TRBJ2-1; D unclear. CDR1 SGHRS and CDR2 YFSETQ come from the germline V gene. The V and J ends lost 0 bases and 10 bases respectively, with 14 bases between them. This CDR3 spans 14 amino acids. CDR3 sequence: CASSLVAGSVEQFF. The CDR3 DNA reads TGCGCCAGCAGCTTGGTAGCAGGTAGTGTGGAGCAGTTCTTC.

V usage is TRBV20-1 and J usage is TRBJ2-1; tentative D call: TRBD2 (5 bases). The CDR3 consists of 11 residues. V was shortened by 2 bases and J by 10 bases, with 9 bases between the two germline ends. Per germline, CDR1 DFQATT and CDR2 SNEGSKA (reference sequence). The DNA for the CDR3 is TGCAGTGCTAGATTAGCGAGAGAGCAGTTCTTC. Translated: CSARLAREQFF.

The CDR3 here is CASSEAFLSGAGSNYGYTF. CDR3 DNA: TGTGCCAGCAGTGAAGCGTTCCTAAGCGGGGCTGGTTCTAACTATGGCTACACCTTC. The chain couples TRBV6-1 to TRBJ1-2, with D perhaps TRBD1 (5 bases). Per germline, CDR1 MNHNS and CDR2 SASEGT. Trimming left V 0 bases short and J 0 bases short, with 20 bases between. The CDR3 is 19 amino acids.

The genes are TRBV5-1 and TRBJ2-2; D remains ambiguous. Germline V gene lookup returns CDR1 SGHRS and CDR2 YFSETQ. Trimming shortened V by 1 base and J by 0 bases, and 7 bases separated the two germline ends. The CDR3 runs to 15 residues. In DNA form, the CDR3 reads TGCGCCAGCAGCTTGTTGGCCTCGAACACCGGGGAGCTGTTTTTT. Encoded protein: CASSLLASNTGELFF.

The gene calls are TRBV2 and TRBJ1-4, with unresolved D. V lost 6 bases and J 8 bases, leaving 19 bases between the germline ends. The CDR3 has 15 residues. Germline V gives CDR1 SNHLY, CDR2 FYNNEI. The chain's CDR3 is CASRVEDGRTEKLFF. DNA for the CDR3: TGTGCCAGCAGAGTCGAGGACGGCCGGACCGAAAAACTGTTTTTT.

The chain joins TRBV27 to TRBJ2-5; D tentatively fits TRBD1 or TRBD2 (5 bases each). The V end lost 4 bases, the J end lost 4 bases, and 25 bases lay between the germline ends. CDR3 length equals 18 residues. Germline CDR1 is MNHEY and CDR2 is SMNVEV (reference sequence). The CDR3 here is CASSSSPYGGVGRETQYF. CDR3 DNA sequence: TGTGCCAGCAGTTCATCCCCCTATGGGGGAGTAGGTCGAGAGACCCAGTACTTC.

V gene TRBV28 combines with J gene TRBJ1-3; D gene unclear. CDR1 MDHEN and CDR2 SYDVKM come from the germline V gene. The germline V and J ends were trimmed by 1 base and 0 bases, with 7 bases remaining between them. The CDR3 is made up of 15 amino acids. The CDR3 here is CASSLYSSSGNTIYF. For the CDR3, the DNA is TGTGCCAGCAGTTTATACAGCAGCTCTGGAAACACCATATATTTT.

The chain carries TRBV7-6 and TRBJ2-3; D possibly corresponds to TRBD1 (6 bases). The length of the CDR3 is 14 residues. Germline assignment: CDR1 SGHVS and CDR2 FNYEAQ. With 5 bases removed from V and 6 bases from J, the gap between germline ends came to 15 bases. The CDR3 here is CASSANRAADTQYF. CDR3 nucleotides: TGTGCCAGCAGCGCAAACAGGGCAGCGGATACGCAGTATTTT. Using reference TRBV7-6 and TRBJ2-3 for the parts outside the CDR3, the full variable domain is GAGVSQSPRYKVTKRGQDVALRCDPISGHVSLYWYRQALGQGPEFLTYFNYEAQQDKSGLPNDRFSAERPEGSISTLTIQRTEQRDSAMYRCASSANRAADTQYFGPGTRLTVL.

The CDR3 DNA is TGTGCCAGCTCTCGAACTCAGGGGGTCGCGGATACGCAGTATTTT. Translation gives CASSRTQGVADTQYF. This chain links TRBV18 with TRBJ2-3; 7 bases fit TRBD1. CDR3 size: 15 residues. CDR1 is KGHSH, CDR2 LQKENI, per germline. V lost 6 bases to trimming and J lost 6 bases; unmatched junction nucleotides: 12.

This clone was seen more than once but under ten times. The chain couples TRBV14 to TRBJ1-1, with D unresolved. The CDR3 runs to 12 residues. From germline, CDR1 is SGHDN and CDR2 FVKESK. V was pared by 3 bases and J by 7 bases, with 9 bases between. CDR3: CASSQAYGEAFF. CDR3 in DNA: TGTGCCAGCAGCCAGGCTTATGGTGAAGCTTTCTTT.

In nucleotides, the CDR3 is TGTGCCAGCACCCGAGACAGGGACTATGGCTACACCTTC. Its protein product is CASTRDRDYGYTF. The chain employs TRBV6-6 and TRBJ1-2, with TRBD1 identical over 7 bases. The CDR3 is 13 residues long. Germline CDR1 reads MNHNY; CDR2 reads SVGAGI (reference sequence). V shed 7 bases, J shed 3 bases, and the junction held 5 bases outside the gene matches.

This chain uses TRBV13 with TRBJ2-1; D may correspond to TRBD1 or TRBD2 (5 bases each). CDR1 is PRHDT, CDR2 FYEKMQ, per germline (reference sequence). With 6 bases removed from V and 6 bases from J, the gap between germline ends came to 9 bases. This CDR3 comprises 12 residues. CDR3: CASRGTGNEQFF. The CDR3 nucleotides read TGTGCCAGCAGGGGGACGGGCAATGAGCAGTTCTTC.

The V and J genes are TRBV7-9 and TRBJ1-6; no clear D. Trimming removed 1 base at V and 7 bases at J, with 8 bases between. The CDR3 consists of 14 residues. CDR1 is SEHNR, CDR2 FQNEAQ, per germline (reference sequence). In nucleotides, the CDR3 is TGTGCCAGCAGCTTAGAGCGAAAGAATTCACCCCTCCACTTT. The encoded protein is CASSLERKNSPLHF.

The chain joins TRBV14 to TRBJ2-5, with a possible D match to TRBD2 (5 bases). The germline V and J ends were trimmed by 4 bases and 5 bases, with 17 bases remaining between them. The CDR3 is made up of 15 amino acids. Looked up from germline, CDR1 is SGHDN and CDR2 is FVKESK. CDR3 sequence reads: CASSPRTGVRETQYF. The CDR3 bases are TGTGCCAGCAGCCCTCGTACCGGGGTTAGGGAGACCCAGTACTTC.